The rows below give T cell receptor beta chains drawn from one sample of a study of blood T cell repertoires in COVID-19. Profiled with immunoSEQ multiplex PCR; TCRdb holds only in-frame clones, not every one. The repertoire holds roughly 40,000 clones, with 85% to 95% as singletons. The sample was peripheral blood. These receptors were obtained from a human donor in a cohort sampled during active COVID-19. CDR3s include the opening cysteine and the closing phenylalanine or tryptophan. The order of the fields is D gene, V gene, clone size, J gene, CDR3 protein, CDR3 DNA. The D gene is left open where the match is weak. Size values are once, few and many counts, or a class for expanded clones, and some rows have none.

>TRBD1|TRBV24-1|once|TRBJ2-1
CATSPGSGDRQGNEQFF
TGTGCCACCAGTCCCGGTTCTGGGGACAGGCAGGGCAATGAGCAGTTCTTC
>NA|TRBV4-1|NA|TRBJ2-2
CASSHAASESGELFF
TGCGCCAGCAGCCATGCGGCTAGCGAGTCCGGGGAGCTGTTTTTT
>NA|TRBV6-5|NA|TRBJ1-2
CASREILNYGYTF
TGTGCCAGCCGGGAGATTTTAAACTATGGCTACACCTTC
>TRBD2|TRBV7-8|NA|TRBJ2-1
CASSLGAGTSRNEQFF
TGTGCCAGCAGCTTAGGGGCCGGGACTAGTCGCAATGAGCAGTTCTTC
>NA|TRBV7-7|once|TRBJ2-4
CASNVGRERLAKNIQYF
TGTGCCAGCAACGTAGGACGGGAAAGACTAGCCAAAAACATTCAGTACTTC
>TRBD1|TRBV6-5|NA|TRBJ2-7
CASSLRDRSSYEQYF
TGTGCCAGCAGTCTTAGGGACAGGAGCTCCTACGAGCAGTACTTC
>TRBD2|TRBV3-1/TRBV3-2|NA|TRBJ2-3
CASSQKRGSTDTQYF
TGTGCCAGCAGCCAAAAGCGGGGGAGCACAGATACGCAGTATTTT
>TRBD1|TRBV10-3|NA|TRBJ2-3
CAIRDRGTDTQYF
TGTGCCATCAGGGACAGGGGAACAGATACGCAGTATTTT
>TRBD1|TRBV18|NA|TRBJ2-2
CASSGTGKGTGELFF
TGTGCCAGCTCCGGGACAGGGAAGGGTACCGGGGAGCTGTTTTTT
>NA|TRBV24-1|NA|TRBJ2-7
CATSGPSYEQYF
TGTGCCACCAGTGGTCCCAGTTACGAGCAGTACTTC
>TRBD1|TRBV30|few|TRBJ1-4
CAWSPGGLNEKLFF
TGTGCCTGGAGTCCAGGGGGCTTGAATGAAAAACTGTTTTTT
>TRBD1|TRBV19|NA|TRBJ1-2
CATKKGQGANYGYTF
TGTGCCACCAAGAAAGGACAGGGAGCTAACTATGGCTACACCTTC
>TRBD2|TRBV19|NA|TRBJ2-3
CASSSRDELPGTRMQRDTQYF
TGTGCCAGTAGTTCCCGGGACGAATTGCCCGGGACTAGGATGCAAAGGGATACGCAGTATTTT
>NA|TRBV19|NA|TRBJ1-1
CASSSGGRGFF
TGTGCCAGTAGTAGTGGGGGCCGAGGTTTCTTT
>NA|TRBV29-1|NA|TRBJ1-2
CSFQGGDYGYTF
TGCAGCTTCCAAGGTGGAGACTATGGCTACACCTTC
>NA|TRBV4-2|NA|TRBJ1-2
CASSQDHHEIGYGYTF
TGTGCCAGCAGCCAAGATCATCATGAGATCGGCTATGGCTACACCTTC
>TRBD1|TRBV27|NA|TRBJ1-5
CASSPGTGSNQPQHF
TGTGCCAGCAGTCCCGGGACAGGGTCCAATCAGCCCCAGCATTTT
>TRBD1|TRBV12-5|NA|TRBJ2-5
CASGSIPGQGVGTQYF
TGTGCTAGTGGTTCGATCCCGGGACAGGGGGTAGGGACCCAGTACTTC
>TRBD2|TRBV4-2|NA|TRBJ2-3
CASSQVRGGWADTQYF
TGTGCCAGCAGCCAAGTTCGGGGGGGCTGGGCAGATACGCAGTATTTT
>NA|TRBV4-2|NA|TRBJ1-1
CASSQDPGNTEAFF
TGTGCCAGCAGCCAAGATCCGGGGAACACTGAAGCTTTCTTT
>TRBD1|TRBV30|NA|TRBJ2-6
CAWYRDRGASGANVLTF
TGTGCCTGGTACCGGGACAGGGGAGCCTCTGGGGCCAACGTCCTGACTTTC
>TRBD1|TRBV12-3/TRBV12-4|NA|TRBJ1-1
CASIQIQGAEAFF
TGTGCCAGCATCCAAATCCAGGGGGCTGAAGCTTTCTTT
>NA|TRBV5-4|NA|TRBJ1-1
CASSVNTEAFF
TGTGCCAGCAGCGTAAACACTGAAGCTTTCTTT